This paragraph covers one T cell receptor (beta chain) sequence. Its antigen is not known. TCRdb recomputed calls from the 5' RACE reads with MiXCR, one row per CDR3 protein. The sample lists more than 400,000 distinct CDR3 sequences; 13% to 15% were seen once. The sample belongs to a study of identical twins. Overall study findings and caveats: Sequences that were beta out-of-frame showed weaker excess twin sharing.

J lost 7 bases, V lost 5 bases, and 20 bases had no gene match. From germline, CDR1 is SGHNT and CDR2 YYREEE (reference sequence). The CDR3 is 18 residues long. The data also belong to a second study, concerning yellow fever vaccine responses in identical twins.

The chain couples TRBV5-4 to TRBJ2-1; 8 bases align to TRBD1. The specimen sequenced was CD4+ T cells sorted from blood. This TCR derives from a woman aged 18-30 years in good health. The CDR3 loop reads CASSSPNWTGTHGNEQFF. The DNA of the CDR3 is TGTGCCAGCAGTTCCCCTAACTGGACAGGGACACATGGGAATGAGCAGTTCTTC.